Listed below are T cell receptor beta chains from one sample, sequenced in a study of cytomegalovirus exposure and HLA in healthy donors. The method was immunoSEQ multiplex PCR; TCRdb's version includes in-frame clones alone and lacks a portion of them. The sample includes some 130,000 clones, 70% to 85% seen only once; the top ten take around 7%. The sequenced sample was PBMCs. The origin of the receptors is a man in his forties or fifties in good health and CMV-seropositive. Each CDR3 is given with its conserved first and last residue. The order of the fields is CDR3 length, D gene, clone size, J gene, V gene, CDR3 DNA, CDR3 protein. D genes are given only for firm matches. Clone size is not always given. Where it is, it says once, few, many or a class for expanded clones.

14,NA,NA,TRBJ2-2,TRBV7-6,TGTGCCAGCAGCTTAGCGGGAGACACCGGGGAGCTGTTTTTT,CASSLAGDTGELFF
13,TRBD1,NA,TRBJ2-5,TRBV19,TGTGCCAGTAGTAGACAGGGCCGGGAGACCCAGTACTTC,CASSRQGRETQYF
15,TRBD2,NA,TRBJ2-7,TRBV10-3,TGTGCCATCGGTGGCCTTAGCGGGAGGGTCCACGAGCAGTACTTC,CAIGGLSGRVHEQYF
15,NA,NA,TRBJ1-2,TRBV7-2,TGTGCCAGCAGCTACCTGGTGGGGGGGGGTGGGGGCTACACCTTC,CASSYLVGGGGGYTF
13,NA,few,TRBJ1-4,TRBV30,TGTGCCTGGAGAGGGACTTATAATGAAAAACTGTTTTTT,CAWRGTYNEKLFF
13,NA,NA,TRBJ2-7,TRBV6-5,TGTGCCAGCAGTTCAGGGCCGTCCTACGAGCAGTACTTC,CASSSGPSYEQYF
13,NA,NA,TRBJ1-6,TRBV19,TGTGCCAGTAGTTCCAGACAGCCTTCACCCCTCCACTTT,CASSSRQPSPLHF
15,TRBD2,once,TRBJ2-7,TRBV19,TGTGCCAGTAGTATCCGGGGGGTAACCAGCTACGAGCAGTACTTC,CASSIRGVTSYEQYF
14,TRBD2,few,TRBJ2-5,TRBV5-1,TGCGCCAGCAGCCTAGCGGGACGGCAAGAGACCCAGTACTTC,CASSLAGRQETQYF
17,TRBD1,NA,TRBJ1-6,TRBV11-2,TGTGCCAGCAGCTTCCTTGGACAGGCCCTCTATAATTCACCCCTCCACTTT,CASSFLGQALYNSPLHF
16,NA,NA,TRBJ2-1,TRBV2,TGTGCCAGCAGTCGGACTACCTTGAGCTCCTACAATGAGCAGTTCTTC,CASSRTTLSSYNEQFF
16,NA,NA,TRBJ2-7,TRBV27,TGTGCCAGCAGTCCCTCCACAGGCCCTATCGATTGGGAGCAGTACTTC,CASSPSTGPIDWEQYF
15,TRBD2,NA,TRBJ2-7,TRBV7-6,TGTGCCAGCAGTCCCTCCCTAGCGGTCTCCTACGAGCAGTACTTC,CASSPSLAVSYEQYF
14,NA,NA,TRBJ2-5,TRBV21-1,TGTGCCAGCAGCAAATACGACAGGAGAGAGACCCAGTACTTC,CASSKYDRRETQYF
15,NA,once,TRBJ2-7,TRBV7-6,TGTGCCAGCCGTTCGAGCGGGACACCCTCCTACGAGCAGTACTTC,CASRSSGTPSYEQYF
14,TRBD1,NA,TRBJ1-2,TRBV19,TGTGCCAGTCTTATGACAGGGTTCAGCTATGGCTACACCTTC,CASLMTGFSYGYTF
16,TRBD2,NA,TRBJ2-7,TRBV5-1,TGCGCCAGCAGCTTGGCCCTAGCGGGAGAACTGGGCGAGCAGTACTTC,CASSLALAGELGEQYF
15,TRBD1,NA,TRBJ1-5,TRBV7-8,TGTGCCAGCAGACCCGGGACAGGGAACAATCAGCCCCAGCATTTT,CASRPGTGNNQPQHF
15,TRBD1,few,TRBJ2-7,TRBV7-2,TGTGCCAGCAGTTATCGACAGGGGGTGGACTACGAGCAGTACTTC,CASSYRQGVDYEQYF
15,NA,NA,TRBJ2-4,TRBV19,TGTGCCAGTAGTAGCGCTAATGTAGCCAAAAACATTCAGTACTTC,CASSSANVAKNIQYF
16,TRBD1,NA,TRBJ1-1,TRBV15,TGTGCCACCAGCAGCCATGACAGGGATCGGGGCACTGAAGCTTTCTTT,CATSSHDRDRGTEAFF
15,TRBD1,NA,TRBJ1-4,TRBV7-9,TGTGCCAGCAGCTTAACGGGACAGCATAATGAAAAACTGTTTTTT,CASSLTGQHNEKLFF
13,TRBD2,NA,TRBJ2-7,TRBV30,TGTGCCTGGAGTGGTGGGACTAACTACGAGCAGTACTTC,CAWSGGTNYEQYF
14,TRBD1,NA,TRBJ2-7,TRBV5-4,TGTGCCAGCAGCCAGGCAGGGGGAATTTACGAGCAGTACTTC,CASSQAGGIYEQYF
13,NA,NA,TRBJ1-2,TRBV14,TGTGCCAGCAGCCAAGTCCAAAACTATGGCTACACCTTC,CASSQVQNYGYTF
15,NA,NA,TRBJ1-3,TRBV29-1,TGCAGCGTTGTACCCCGCAGTGTTTCTGGAAACACCATATATTTT,CSVVPRSVSGNTIYF
14,NA,few,TRBJ1-5,TRBV10-2,TGCGCCAGCAGTGAACAGGGCGGCAATCAGCCCCAGCATTTT,CASSEQGGNQPQHF
14,TRBD2,once,TRBJ2-7,TRBV7-9,TGTGCCAGCAGAATTTTTAGCGGGAGTGACGAGCAGTACTTC,CASRIFSGSDEQYF
16,NA,NA,TRBJ1-2,TRBV6-1,TGTGCCAGCAGTGAAGCGGGGGCTACGCGTGACTATGGCTACACCTTC,CASSEAGATRDYGYTF
15,TRBD1,NA,TRBJ2-3,TRBV18,TGTGCCAGCAACCGGGACAGGGGGGGCACAGATACGCAGTATTTT,CASNRDRGGTDTQYF
14,TRBD1,few,TRBJ2-3,TRBV2,TGTGCCAGCAGTGAACAGGGGGCAGGAGATACGCAGTATTTT,CASSEQGAGDTQYF
12,NA,NA,TRBJ2-7,TRBV11-2,TGTGCCAGCAGCTTAGCGGGATACGAGCAGTACTTC,CASSLAGYEQYF
15,NA,NA,TRBJ1-1,TRBV27,TGTGCCAGCAACCGCGGTCGCGGGTTGGGCACTGAAGCTTTCTTT,CASNRGRGLGTEAFF
14,TRBD1,few,TRBJ1-2,TRBV2,TGTGCCAGCACTGAGGACAGGGATAGGTATGGCTACACCTTC,CASTEDRDRYGYTF
15,TRBD1,NA,TRBJ1-5,TRBV7-9,TGTTCCAGCAGCCTGACAGGGGGCGCGAGTCAGCCCCAGCATTTT,CSSSLTGGASQPQHF
14,NA,NA,TRBJ1-1,TRBV7-2,TGTGCCAGCAGCCAAAGGGGTGGGTACACTGAAGCTTTCTTT,CASSQRGGYTEAFF
15,NA,once,TRBJ2-3,TRBV21-1,TGTGCCAGCAGCAACCGGGACAGGGGCTGGGCTACGCAGTATTTT,CASSNRDRGWATQYF
15,NA,NA,TRBJ2-7,TRBV5-4,TGTGCCAGCAGTTTAGCGGGCCGGGACATAAACGAGCAGTACTTC,CASSLAGRDINEQYF
16,NA,NA,TRBJ2-2,TRBV4-2,TGTGCCAGCAGCCCACGGTGGGCGGCGGGGACCGGGGAGCTGTTTTTT,CASSPRWAAGTGELFF
16,NA,few,TRBJ2-2,TRBV5-1,TGCGCCAGCAGCTTGGAGTCAGATCTGAACACCGGGGAGCTGTTTTTT,CASSLESDLNTGELFF
14,NA,NA,TRBJ2-6,TRBV10-1,TGCGCCAGCAGTGACCACTCTGGGGCCAACGTCCTGACTTTC,CASSDHSGANVLTF
10,NA,NA,TRBJ1-1,TRBV29-1,TGCAGCGGGTACGGTGGCGGAGCTTTCTTT,CSGYGGGAFF
17,TRBD1,NA,TRBJ2-6,TRBV18,TGTGCCAGCTCACCGAGAACAGGGGGCTCTGGGGCCAACGTCCTGACTTTC,CASSPRTGGSGANVLTF
14,TRBD2,NA,TRBJ2-3,TRBV5-6,TGTGCCAGCAGCTTGGGTACGGGAGGGGATACGCAGTATTTT,CASSLGTGGDTQYF
14,NA,few,TRBJ1-5,TRBV28,TGTGCCAGGGACCGAAGGGGTAGCAATCAGCCCCAGCATTTT,CARDRRGSNQPQHF
17,NA,once,TRBJ1-1,TRBV11-2,TGTGCCAGCAGCCTATACTTCGTTACAGGACCAGGGGCTGAAGCTTTCTTT,CASSLYFVTGPGAEAFF
16,TRBD1,once,TRBJ2-1,TRBV9,TGTGCCAGCAGCGTAGCTATGGGACAGGGGTCCGATGAGCAGTTCTTC,CASSVAMGQGSDEQFF
16,NA,NA,TRBJ1-2,TRBV5-1,TGCGCCAGCAGCTTGGATTTGTTCGCGGTAGACTATGGCTACACCTTC,CASSLDLFAVDYGYTF
17,TRBD1,NA,TRBJ2-1,TRBV19,TGTGCCAGTAGGCCCGATCGGGACAGGGGTTCTTACAATGAGCAGTTCTTC,CASRPDRDRGSYNEQFF
14,TRBD1,NA,TRBJ2-7,TRBV18,TGTGCCAGCTCACCTACAGGGGGCTCCTACGAGCAGTACTTC,CASSPTGGSYEQYF
14,TRBD1,NA,TRBJ1-4,TRBV7-9,TGTGCCAGCAGCGCTTGGACAGGGACTGAAAAACTGTTTTTT,CASSAWTGTEKLFF
13,NA,few,TRBJ1-2,TRBV6-5,TGTGCCAGCAGGACGGGAACGAACTATGGCTACACCTTC,CASRTGTNYGYTF
14,NA,few,TRBJ1-2,TRBV5-1,TGCGCCAGCAGCGATCCGGGACATCCCTTGGGCTACACCTTC,CASSDPGHPLGYTF
12,NA,NA,TRBJ1-2,TRBV5-4,TGTGCCAGCAGCTTTGGCAGGGATGGCTACACCTTC,CASSFGRDGYTF
15,TRBD1,NA,TRBJ2-7,TRBV7-9,TGTGCCAGCAGCTTGCCCGGGACAGGGGCGAACGAGCAGTACTTC,CASSLPGTGANEQYF
15,NA,NA,TRBJ2-5,TRBV11-2,TGTGCCAGCAGCGGGTCTTTTGGAGCATTAGAGACCCAGTACTTC,CASSGSFGALETQYF
15,TRBD1,NA,TRBJ1-2,TRBV7-9,TGTGCCAGCAGCTCGGGGACAGGGATGGACTATGGCTACACCTTC,CASSSGTGMDYGYTF
14,TRBD1,few,TRBJ1-2,TRBV19,TGTGCCAGTAGTACCTCAGGGGGCGTCTATGGCTACACCTTC,CASSTSGGVYGYTF
14,TRBD2,NA,TRBJ2-1,TRBV30,TGTGCCTGGAGTGTACAACTAGCGGGAGGTGAGCAGTTCTTC,CAWSVQLAGGEQFF